The 12 T cell receptor beta chains listed next were all sequenced from one sample in a study of beta chain features in type 1 diabetes (dated by TCRdb to about 2018). Libraries came from the immunoSEQ multiplex PCR assay. The entire isolated RNA was reverse transcribed using the High Capacity cDNA Reverse Transcription Kit, and thus expressed TCRB transcripts were sequenced. In its TCRdb copy, this immuneACCESS table keeps in-frame sequences only and misses some clones. Where compared with another copy, unresolved V genes explain less than half of these, and the others have no known cause. The sample profile shows about 930,000 clones; roughly 16% of them were found once. The top ten hold 0.02% to 0.03% of the sample. Specimen: naive CD4+ T cells from blood. The sample's cell subset or site label is to be understood as: true naive CD4+ T cells. These TCRs come from a woman between 18 and 29 years old in good health.

Comment on this clone: Distinct nucleotide sequences in the sample also encode this CDR3. The genes are TRBV5-1 and TRBJ1-2; 8 nucleotides line up with TRBD1. The germline V gene encodes CDR1 SGHRS and CDR2 YFSETQ. The CDR3 contains 14 residues. After removal of 4 bases from V and 2 bases from J, the junction contained 4 bases not matched to a gene. CDR3 coding DNA: TGCGCCAGCAGCCTCGGACAGGGAAACTATGGCTACACCTTC. This gives the protein CASSLGQGNYGYTF.

This clone came up a few times. The rearrangement uses TRBV4-2 and TRBJ2-1; 8 nucleotides align to TRBD2. The germline gives CDR1 LGHNA, CDR2 YNFKEQ. V lost 3 bases and J lost 0; bases outside the gene matches: 10. The CDR3 is 18 amino acids. The CDR3 coding sequence is TGTGCCAGCAGCCATGATGCATCCGGGAGGGGCTCCTACAATGAGCAGTTCTTC. It encodes CASSHDASGRGSYNEQFF.

This clone was detected a few times. The chain recombines TRBV19 with TRBJ1-5; D ambiguous. The CDR3 is made up of 13 amino acids. CDR1 is LNHDA, CDR2 SQIVND, per germline (reference sequence). V lost 6 bases to trimming and J lost 3 bases, with 9 bases between them. The CDR3 here is CASSVQANQPQHF. The DNA for the CDR3 is TGTGCCAGTAGCGTTCAGGCCAATCAGCCCCAGCATTTT.

This clone occurred a few times. This chain uses TRBV19 with TRBJ2-7; D call uncertain. Trimming stripped 8 bases from V and 3 bases from J, with 20 bases between. Germline V gene data show CDR1 as LNHDA and CDR2 as SQIVND (reference sequence). CDR3 length: 15 residues. The CDR3 loop is CASSVNAKGIYEQYF. The CDR3 DNA is TGTGCCAGTTCCGTAAACGCAAAAGGGATCTACGAGCAGTACTTC.

In its sample, this clone was seen a few times. The chain has TRBV6-1 and TRBJ2-1; the D gene is possibly TRBD2 (6 bases). The CDR3 is made up of 15 amino acids. V lost 7 bases and J 9 bases, leaving 22 bases between the germline ends. CDR1 is MNHNS, CDR2 SASEGT, per germline. In DNA, the CDR3 is TGTGCCAGCATCCCGGGGCTAGCCCACGGGGGTGAGCAGTTCTTC. It codes for CASIPGLAHGGEQFF.

This rearrangement joins TRBV7-2 to TRBJ2-7; D unresolved. Germline CDR1 and CDR2: SGHTA and FQGNSA. This CDR3 has 12 residues. Trimming shortened V by 5 bases and J by 3 bases, and 8 bases separated the two germline ends. In nucleotides, the CDR3 is TGTGCCAGCAGCCTCTATGTCTACGAGCAGTACTTC. It encodes CASSLYVYEQYF.

At least ten counts were recorded for this clone. The chain links TRBV23-1 to TRBJ2-7, with D possibly matching TRBD2 (5 bases). TRBV23-1 is designated an ORF whose function remains uncertain. Between the trimmed V and J ends, which lost 2 bases and 0 bases, there was a span of 11 bases. The CDR3 has 15 residues. This CDR3 reads CASSQPEGCSYEQYF. CDR3 nucleotides: TGCGCCAGCAGTCAACCTGAGGGTTGCTCCTACGAGCAGTACTTC.

V gene TRBV4-2 combines with J gene TRBJ1-2; maybe TRBD1 (5 bases). Trimming cost V 5 bases and J 3 bases, with 13 bases left between them. Looked up from germline, CDR1 is LGHNA and CDR2 is YNFKEQ. The CDR3 has 14 residues. The DNA for the CDR3 is TGTGCCAGCAGCTTGAGCTGGGGGGACTATGGCTACACCTTC. This sequence encodes CASSLSWGDYGYTF.

This clone was seen only a few times. The chain has TRBV7-2 and TRBJ2-2, with D maybe TRBD1 (6 bases). This CDR3 comprises 16 residues. V gave up 6 bases and J gave up 4 bases, with 18 bases separating them. Germline V gene data show CDR1 as SGHTA and CDR2 as FQGNSA. The CDR3 is CASSARQAHTTGELFF. Written as DNA, the CDR3 is TGTGCCAGCAGTGCTAGACAGGCCCACACCACCGGGGAGCTGTTTTTT.

This clone was counted between two and nine times. V and J are TRBV6-6 and TRBJ1-1; D is possibly TRBD1 (5 bases). Trimming took off 8 bases at V and 1 base at J, with 11 bases between the two ends. This CDR3 spans 13 amino acids. From germline, CDR1 is MNHNY and CDR2 SVGAGI (reference sequence). The CDR3 DNA follows: TGTGCCAGCTCCAGGGACCGGAACACTGAAGCTTTCTTT. Its translation: CASSRDRNTEAFF.

The chain carries TRBV7-9 and TRBJ2-1; D may be TRBD2 (6 bases). The CDR3 consists of 18 residues. Germline CDR1 reads SEHNR; CDR2 reads FQNEAQ (reference sequence). The V end was cut by 5 bases, the J end by 5 bases, with 25 bases between. The CDR3 reads CASSQDSPRRDLDNEQFF. The CDR3 DNA is TGTGCCAGCAGCCAAGACTCTCCTCGGCGGGATCTCGACAATGAGCAGTTCTTC.

The chain carries TRBV16 and TRBJ1-1, with no clear D. With 4 bases removed from V and 0 bases from J, the gap between germline ends came to 9 bases. The CDR3 has 14 residues. The germline V gene has CDR1 KGHSY and CDR2 FQNENV. DNA for the CDR3: TGTGCCAGCAGCCGTTGGGCAATGAACACTGAAGCTTTCTTT. Translating it yields CASSRWAMNTEAFF.